The TCR beta chain under discussion was sequenced for a study of human T cells and chemical hapten exposure. The wider study: Yields of TCR per sample differed, chiefly owing to small differences in pooled library volume.

For the library, individual cDNA molecules each received unique molecular identifiers. TCRdb re-derived calls from the RACE reads in MiXCR, one entry per CDR3 protein. The table includes under 200,000 distinct CDR3 sequences, just under 30% detected once. Noted time point: pre-sensitization, week 0. Treatment in this sample: therapeutic diphenylcyclopropenone sensitization with weekly scalp DPC. Blood collection happened ahead of applying each patch test. Suited to DPC and affected by alopecia, the donors ranged from 18 to 70 years old. Germline V gene data show CDR1 as DFQATT and CDR2 as SNEGSKA (reference sequence). V was cut by 5 bases and J by 4 bases, with 17 bases left in between. The CDR3 length is 14 residues. This clonotype turned up a few times.

This chain uses TRBV20-1 with TRBJ1-1; unclear D gene. Material: whole blood, obtained in connection with sensitization to the hapten diphenylcyclopropenone (DPC). The clonotype comes from a woman under 40 with alopecia areata. Some clones in this sample may be carry-over from other donors' samples. The CDR3 loop reads CSAPLRGPSTEAFF. CDR3 nucleotide sequence: TGCAGTGCTCCCCTTCGAGGTCCGAGCACTGAAGCTTTCTTT.